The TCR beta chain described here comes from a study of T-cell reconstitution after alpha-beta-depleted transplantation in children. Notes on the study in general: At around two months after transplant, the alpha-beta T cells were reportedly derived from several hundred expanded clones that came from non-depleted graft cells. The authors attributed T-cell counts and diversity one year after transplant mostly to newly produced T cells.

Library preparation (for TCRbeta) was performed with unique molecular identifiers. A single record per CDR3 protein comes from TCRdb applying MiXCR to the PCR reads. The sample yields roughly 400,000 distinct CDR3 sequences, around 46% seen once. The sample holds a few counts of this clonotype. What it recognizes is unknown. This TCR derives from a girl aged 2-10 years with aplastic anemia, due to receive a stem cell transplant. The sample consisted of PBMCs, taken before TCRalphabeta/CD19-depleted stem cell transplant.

The CDR3 DNA is TGTGCCAGCAGACCTCCGAGACTAGCAGATACGCAGTATTTT. Protein product: CASRPPRLADTQYF. The chain uses TRBV6-2 or TRBV6-3 and TRBJ2-3; TRBD2 might be the D (6 bases). This CDR3 contains 14 residues. Trimming took 6 bases from V and 4 from J, leaving 14 bases between them. Germline V gives CDR1 MNHEY, CDR2 SVGEGT.